These 32 T cell receptor beta chains share one sample of origin, sequenced in a study of cytomegalovirus exposure and HLA in healthy donors. 13 Jbeta primers and 60 Vbeta primers were used for the PCR. Some clones are missing from TCRdb's copy, which holds only in-frame ones; the method was immunoSEQ multiplex PCR. The table records fewer than 100,000 clones, under 75% of them present only once. The specimen was PBMCs. The source is a female donor in good health and CMV-seronegative.

The CDR3 loop is CASWTSGGPYEQYF. Here the CDR3 DNA reads TGTGCCAGCTGGACTAGCGGGGGCCCCTACGAGCAGTACTTC. The genes are TRBV27 and TRBJ2-7; the match to TRBD2 covers 13 bases. Germline CDR1 and CDR2: MNHEY and SMNVEV (reference sequence). Trimming at V came to 8 bases and at J to 2 bases, leaving 3 bases not matched to a gene. There are 14 residues in the CDR3.

This chain uses TRBV15 with TRBJ2-7, with 7 bases fitting TRBD1. Germline V gene lookup returns CDR1 LNHNV and CDR2 YYDKDF (reference sequence). CDR3 size: 14 residues. The V gene end was trimmed by 2 bases and the J gene end by 2 bases; junction bases not matched to a gene: 3. This CDR3 is CATSRTGTAYEQYF. CDR3 sequence (DNA): TGTGCCACCAGCAGAACCGGGACAGCCTACGAGCAGTACTTC.

Turning to this clone: A junction boundary mismatches the germline segment, possibly from a read error. The chain joins TRBV6-6 to TRBJ2-5; D is unclear. The CDR3 has 14 residues. The germline gives CDR1 MNHNY, CDR2 SVGAGI (reference sequence). CDR3 DNA sequence: TGTGCCAGCAGTTACTACGGCGGTGGAGAGGCCCAGTACTTC. As protein: CASSYYGGGEAQYF.

The rearrangement joins TRBV29-1 to TRBJ2-2; D gene uncertain. The CDR3 is 12 amino acids. The V gene's germline CDR1 is SQVTM and CDR2 ANQGSEA. V shed 5 bases and J shed 1 base, with 5 bases lying between them. In DNA, the CDR3 is TGCAGCGTTCCGGGGAACACCGGGGAGCTGTTTTTT. Its translation is CSVPGNTGELFF.

The gene calls are TRBV28 and TRBJ1-2; possibly TRBD1 for D (5 bases). Trimming removed 0 bases from V and 0 bases from J, with 5 bases in between. Germline CDR1 reads MDHEN; CDR2 reads SYDVKM. This CDR3 is built from 14 residues. The chain's CDR3 is CASSLWTANYGYTF. The CDR3 DNA reads TGTGCCAGCAGTTTATGGACAGCTAACTATGGCTACACCTTC.

The chain employs TRBV30 and TRBJ1-2, with D hard to call. The CDR3 spans 13 residues. The V and J ends lost 0 bases and 0 bases respectively, with 5 bases between them. Germline V gene lookup returns CDR1 GTSNPN and CDR2 SVGIG (reference sequence). In DNA, the CDR3 is TGTGCCTGGAGTGTACTGGCTAACTATGGCTACACCTTC. Its translation is CAWSVLANYGYTF.

The chain employs TRBV5-6 and TRBJ1-1; TRBD1 agrees at 7 bases. V was clipped by 5 bases and J by 1 base; unmatched bases: 2. Germline loops: CDR1 SGHDT, CDR2 YYEEEE. The CDR3 has 13 amino acids. This CDR3 is CASSRDRNTEAFF. The CDR3 DNA is TGTGCCAGCAGTAGGGACAGGAACACTGAAGCTTTCTTT.

On this clone: Other DNA sequences within the sample encode an identical CDR3. The rearrangement uses TRBV7-9 and TRBJ1-5; 9 bases map to TRBD1. V shed 5 bases, J shed 4 bases, and the junction held 6 bases outside the gene matches. The V gene's germline CDR1 is SEHNR and CDR2 FQNEAQ (reference sequence). The CDR3 totals 15 residues. The CDR3, as DNA: TGTGCCAGCAGCCACTCGGGACAGGGTAATCAGCCCCAGCATTTT. It specifies CASSHSGQGNQPQHF.

The chain joins TRBV5-6 to TRBJ2-7; a weak D match, TRBD1 (6 bases). CDR1 is SGHDT and CDR2 is YYEEEE in the germline V gene. With 3 bases removed from V and 9 bases from J, the gap between germline ends came to 10 bases. This CDR3 has 11 amino acids. In DNA, the CDR3 is TGTGCCAGCAGCTCTTTGACAGGGCAGTACTTC. Its protein is CASSSLTGQYF. Filled out from reference TRBV5-6 and TRBJ2-7, the complete variable domain reads DAGVTQSPTHLIKTRGQQVTLRCSPKSGHDTVSWYQQALGQGPQFIFQYYEEEERQRGNFPDRFSGHQFPNYSSELNVNALLLGDSALYLCASSSLTGQYFGPGTRLTVT.

J is TRBJ1-4 and V is TRBV27, with 7 nucleotides matching TRBD1. Germline V gives CDR1 MNHEY, CDR2 SMNVEV (reference sequence). Unmatched junction bases numbered 7, after V lost 5 bases and J lost 4 bases. The CDR3 extends over 15 amino acids. The DNA for the CDR3 is TGTGCCAGCAGTCCTCAGACAGGGTATAATGAAAAACTGTTTTTT. Its protein is CASSPQTGYNEKLFF.

Only a few counts were recorded for this clone. V gene TRBV6-1 combines with J gene TRBJ1-5; possible D gene TRBD1, 6 bases. V lost 7 bases and J 2 bases, leaving 15 bases between the germline ends. The germline gives CDR1 MNHNS, CDR2 SASEGT. The CDR3 is made up of 15 amino acids. CDR3 residues: CASTEGGAGNQPQHF. For the CDR3, the DNA is TGTGCCAGCACCGAGGGGGGGGCCGGCAATCAGCCCCAGCATTTT.

The rearrangement links TRBV30 to TRBJ2-1; TRBD2 matches at 10 bases. CDR3 length equals 14 residues. The germline CDR1 and CDR2 sequences are GTSNPN and SVGIG (reference sequence). With 4 bases clipped from V and 9 bases from J, the junction kept 9 bases outside the gene matches. The CDR3: CAWTRLAGGGEQFF. The CDR3 DNA follows: TGTGCCTGGACTCGGTTAGCGGGAGGTGGTGAGCAGTTCTTC.

This clone appeared a few times. Other DNA sequences in the same sample also yield this CDR3. This sequence joins TRBV9 and TRBJ2-5; D remains unclear. The V end was cut by 0 bases, the J end by 2 bases, with 5 bases between. The CDR3 sequence is 13 residues long. From germline, CDR1 is SGDLS and CDR2 YYNGEE. The CDR3: CASSVAGQETQYF. The CDR3, as DNA: TGTGCCAGCAGCGTAGCCGGTCAAGAGACCCAGTACTTC.

This sequence joins TRBV6-5 and TRBJ2-2; perhaps TRBD1 as D (5 bases). The V gene lost 5 bases and the J gene lost 4 bases, with 8 bases spanning the gap. Looked up from germline, CDR1 is MNHEY and CDR2 is SVGAGI. CDR3 length: 13 amino acids. CDR3 sequence: CASSQGLTGELFF. The DNA of the CDR3 is TGTGCCAGCAGTCAGGGCCTCACCGGGGAGCTGTTTTTT.

This clone has just a few counts. This chain uses TRBV10-3 with TRBJ2-5; 7 bases agree with TRBD2. V lost 0 bases to trimming and J lost 4 bases; unmatched junction nucleotides: 14. Per germline, CDR1 ENHRY and CDR2 SYGVKD. The CDR3 consists of 18 residues. CDR3 nucleotide sequence: TGTGCCATCAGTGAGTCGGGGATTTCCGGCGGGAGACTAGAGACCCAGTACTTC. It encodes CAISESGISGGRLETQYF.

The V and J genes are TRBV6-5 and TRBJ1-5; TRBD1 matches at 9 bases. CDR1 is MNHEY, CDR2 SVGAGI, per germline. The CDR3 has 14 residues. J gave up 5 bases and V 6 bases, and 5 bases lay outside the gene matches. CDR3 nucleotide sequence: TGTGCCAGCAGACTCGGGACAGGGCATCAGCCCCAGCATTTT. This codes for CASRLGTGHQPQHF.

The chain recombines TRBV30 with TRBJ2-1; TRBD2 aligns across 12 bases. Germline CDR1 is GTSNPN and CDR2 is SVGIG (reference sequence). This CDR3 comprises 15 residues. V lost 2 bases, J lost 4 bases, and 3 bases stayed unmatched. The CDR3 nucleotides read TGTGCCTGGAGTAAGACTAGCGGGAGTTACAATGAGCAGTTCTTC. It specifies CAWSKTSGSYNEQFF.

This chain links TRBV7-9 with TRBJ2-7, with D maybe TRBD2 (7 bases). The V end lost 2 bases, the J end lost 5 bases, and 22 bases lay between the germline ends. The CDR3 runs 17 residues. The germline V gene has CDR1 SEHNR and CDR2 FQNEAQ (reference sequence). CDR3 protein: CASSLFQGRATIDEQYF. The DNA of the CDR3 is TGTGCCAGCAGCTTATTTCAGGGGAGGGCTACTATTGACGAGCAGTACTTC.

This clone came up a few times. The chain joins TRBV5-6 to TRBJ2-3, with 11 bases matching TRBD2. The CDR3 runs 19 residues. From germline, CDR1 is SGHDT and CDR2 YYEEEE. Trimming took 3 bases from V and 0 from J; bases not matched to a gene: 12. CDR3 in amino acids: CASSSIYGTSGTSTDTQYF. CDR3 nucleotide sequence: TGTGCCAGCAGCTCGATCTACGGGACTAGCGGAACTAGCACAGATACGCAGTATTTT. Looking up the rest from reference TRBV5-6 and TRBJ2-3 gives the full variable domain: DAGVTQSPTHLIKTRGQQVTLRCSPKSGHDTVSWYQQALGQGPQFIFQYYEEEERQRGNFPDRFSGHQFPNYSSELNVNALLLGDSALYLCASSSIYGTSGTSTDTQYFGPGTRLTVL.

This clone was detected only once. V is TRBV29-1 and J is TRBJ2-3, with TRBD1 matching over 8 bases. The CDR3 extends over 14 amino acids. Germline CDR1 reads SQVTM; CDR2 reads ANQGSEA. J lost 6 bases, V lost 4 bases, and 9 bases had no gene match. For the CDR3, the DNA is TGCAGCGTTGGGGGACAGGTCTTTATGGATACGCAGTATTTT. Protein product: CSVGGQVFMDTQYF.

The V call is TRBV6-1, the J call TRBJ1-2; 8 positions match TRBD1. V dropped 5 bases and J dropped 5; count of bases not matched to a gene: 10. Germline assignment: CDR1 MNHNS and CDR2 SASEGT. The CDR3 length is 15 residues. The CDR3 sequence is CASSSPGQGSYGYTF. The CDR3 DNA reads as TGTGCCAGCAGTTCTCCCGGACAGGGAAGTTATGGCTACACCTTC.

This clone has a single count. The chain carries TRBV11-2 and TRBJ2-7, with TRBD1 as a possible D gene (5 bases). The CDR3 has 14 amino acids. Trimming removed 3 bases at V and 2 bases at J, with 11 bases between. Germline V CDR1 and CDR2: SGHAT, FQNNGV. Here the CDR3 DNA reads TGTGCCAGCAGCTTGCAGGCAGGGCCCTACGAGCAGTACTTC. It codes for CASSLQAGPYEQYF. The variable domain in full, completed from reference TRBV11-2 and TRBJ2-7, reads EAGVAQSPRYKIIEKRQSVAFWCNPISGHATLYWYQQILGQGPKLLIQFQNNGVVDDSQLPKDRFSAERLKGVDSTLKIQPAKLEDSAVYLCASSLQAGPYEQYFGPGTRLTVT.

The gene calls are TRBV30 and TRBJ2-3; D gene unclear. This CDR3 spans 15 amino acids. The V gene's germline CDR1 is GTSNPN and CDR2 SVGIG (reference sequence). Trimming removed 1 base at V and 0 bases at J, with 11 bases between. DNA of the CDR3: TGTGCCTGGAGTGGACTGTCACATAGCACAGATACGCAGTATTTT. Encoded protein: CAWSGLSHSTDTQYF.

The chain employs TRBV28 and TRBJ1-1; D not certain. The CDR3 sequence is 15 residues long. Per germline, CDR1 MDHEN and CDR2 SYDVKM. Trimming pared 4 bases from V and 6 bases from J, leaving 18 bases between. The CDR3 region has the DNA TGTGCCAGCAGTTCTATACGGTCCCTCTCCGCTGAAGCTTTCTTT. Amino acid sequence: CASSSIRSLSAEAFF.

This sequence joins TRBV19 and TRBJ1-1, with 7 bases that match TRBD1. This CDR3 has 14 residues. The J segment lost 4 bases and the V segment lost 4 bases, leaving 6 bases of the junction unmatched. Germline V gene sequence: CDR1 LNHDA, CDR2 SQIVND (reference sequence). The CDR3 loop is CASSTQGSRTEAFF. CDR3 DNA sequence: TGTGCCAGTAGTACACAGGGGTCGCGCACTGAAGCTTTCTTT. The whole variable domain, filled in from reference TRBV19 and TRBJ1-1, reads DGGITQSPKYLFRKEGQNVTLSCEQNLNHDAMYWYRQDPGQGLRLIYYSQIVNDFQKGDIAEGYSVSREKKESFPLTVTSAQKNPTAFYLCASSTQGSRTEAFFGQGTRLTVV.

The V call is TRBV29-1, the J call TRBJ2-1; 8 nucleotides agree with TRBD2. Trimming cost V 8 bases and J 0 bases; bases outside gene matches: 6. The CDR3 sequence is 14 residues long. Germline CDR1 and CDR2: SQVTM and ANQGSEA. CDR3 sequence reads: CSIRSGSSYNEQFF. For the CDR3, the DNA is TGCAGCATCCGGAGCGGGAGCTCCTACAATGAGCAGTTCTTC.

V is TRBV30 and J is TRBJ2-1; no clear D gene. Trimming took 2 bases from V and 5 from J, leaving 10 bases between them. The germline V gene has CDR1 GTSNPN and CDR2 SVGIG (reference sequence). This CDR3 spans 13 amino acids. CDR3 protein: CAWSFAQNNEQFF. DNA of the CDR3: TGTGCCTGGAGTTTCGCACAGAACAATGAGCAGTTCTTC.

This clone appeared a few times. This sequence joins TRBV9 and TRBJ2-7; 8 bases line up with TRBD2. The CDR3 runs 15 residues. V dropped 0 bases and J dropped 1; count of bases not matched to a gene: 3. Germline CDR1 and CDR2: SGDLS and YYNGEE. CDR3 bases: TGTGCCAGCAGCGTAGGTAGCGGGATGTCCTACGAGCAGTACTTC. This codes for CASSVGSGMSYEQYF.

In this sample, this clone turned up a few times. One junction end does not reproduce the germline sequence, and a read error may be involved. CDR3 sequence: CASRQEVRSYNEQFF. The DNA for the CDR3 is TGTGCCAGCAGACAAGAGGTCCGGTCCTACAATGAGCAGTTCTTC. The chain is built from TRBV4-2 and TRBJ2-1, with D unresolved. The CDR3 runs to 15 residues. CDR1 LGHNA and CDR2 YNFKEQ come from the germline V gene.

V and J are TRBV30 and TRBJ2-3; TRBD1 aligns across 8 bases. Germline values: CDR1 GTSNPN, CDR2 SVGIG (reference sequence). V lost 5 bases to trimming and J lost 0 bases; unmatched junction nucleotides: 1. The CDR3 totals 13 residues. CDR3 loop: CAWGTGSTDTQYF. The CDR3 nucleotides read TGTGCCTGGGGGACAGGAAGCACAGATACGCAGTATTTT.

The chain is built from TRBV5-6 and TRBJ2-5; 11 bases agree with TRBD2. Looked up from germline, CDR1 is SGHDT and CDR2 is YYEEEE. Trimming removed 6 bases from V and 5 bases from J; junction bases left unmatched: 3. The CDR3 is 13 residues long. The CDR3: CASTIAGGETQYF. CDR3 coding DNA: TGTGCCAGCACCATAGCGGGGGGGGAGACCCAGTACTTC.

This clone was found a few times. This chain uses TRBV2 with TRBJ2-1; 9 nucleotides agree with TRBD1. In germline, CDR1 is SNHLY, CDR2 FYNNEI. V was clipped by 5 bases and J by 3 bases; unmatched bases: 5. The CDR3 is 15 amino acids. The DNA for the CDR3 is TGTGCCAGCAGTACCGCGGGACAGGGCTACAATGAGCAGTTCTTC. Translating gives CASSTAGQGYNEQFF.